The T cell receptor beta chain under discussion was sequenced for a study of early stage breast cancer tumors. Findings and limits, study-wide: Compared with adjacent normal breast tissue, tumors showed about 2.3-fold greater T cell density and higher clonality. Enriched TCRB sequences shared across patients were mostly commonly generated sequences.

The table came from immunoSEQ multiplex PCR; TCRdb's copy has only in-frame clones and leaves some out. The repertoire has some 29,000 clones, 84% of them found once; the top ten carry 9.3%. With regard to this clone: As yet, its antigen is unknown.

This receptor was obtained from a person aged 50-59 years with breast cancer. Source material: blood.

CDR3 region: CASSLGDRATPGELFF. Here the CDR3 DNA reads TGTGCCAGCAGCCTAGGGGACAGGGCCACACCGGGGGAGCTGTTTTTT. The V and J genes are TRBV4-2 and TRBJ2-2; 9 bases are a match to TRBD1. The CDR3 runs to 16 residues. V dropped 4 bases and J dropped 8; count of bases not matched to a gene: 11. Germline V gene data show CDR1 as LGHNA and CDR2 as YNFKEQ.